This entry lists 18 T cell receptor beta chains sequenced from one sample in a study of T-cell reconstitution after alpha-beta-depleted transplantation in children. Unique molecular identifiers were used to barcode this TCRbeta library. Each CDR3 protein is one row after TCRdb ran MiXCR on the PCR reads. The table records some 240,000 distinct CDR3 sequences, around 11% of them present only once. Sample: PBMCs from the stem cell graft donor, taken from the stem cell graft. These receptors all come from a human donor who donated a stem cell graft to a child with acute lymphoblastic leukemia.

In its sample, this clonotype was seen a few times. The genes are TRBV7-6 and TRBJ2-7; D is undetermined. This CDR3 has 12 amino acids. The germline V gene encodes CDR1 SGHVS and CDR2 FNYEAQ. V was cut by 4 bases and J by 6 bases, with 10 bases left in between. The CDR3, as DNA: TGTGCCAGCAGCTCGGTGGGTCGCGAGCAGTACTTC. This sequence encodes CASSSVGREQYF.

Ten or more counts support this clonotype. The chain combines TRBV29-1 with TRBJ2-7, with D unresolved. Per germline, CDR1 SQVTM and CDR2 ANQGSEA. This CDR3 is 8 amino acids long. The ends were cut back, 3 bases at V and 9 bases at J, with 3 bases in the middle. The chain's CDR3 is CSVDAQYF. DNA for the CDR3: TGCAGCGTTGACGCGCAGTACTTC.

This clonotype was seen only a few times. This rearrangement joins TRBV7-8 to TRBJ2-1, with a weak D call TRBD2 (5 bases). The germline gives CDR1 SGHVS, CDR2 FQNEAQ. The CDR3 runs 14 residues. V lost 1 base and J lost 15, with 19 bases in between. The DNA of the CDR3 is TGTGCCAGCAGCTTAGGTGGACTCCCACCCAGGTTGTTCTTC. Encoded protein: CASSLGGLPPRLFF.

The rearrangement joins TRBV10-3 to TRBJ2-1; 10 nucleotides match TRBD2. J was trimmed by 9 bases and V by 8 bases; bases with no gene match: 7. CDR1 and CDR2 from the germline V gene are ENHRY and SYGVKD. This CDR3 contains 13 residues. The CDR3: CAIWERGGVEQFF. Written as DNA, the CDR3 is TGTGCCATCTGGGAGCGGGGGGGTGTTGAGCAGTTCTTC.

This clonotype was counted many times. The rearrangement uses TRBV7-9 and TRBJ2-1; 12 bases align to TRBD2. Looked up from germline, CDR1 is SEHNR and CDR2 is FQNEAQ (reference sequence). The CDR3 has 17 amino acids. The J segment lost 8 bases and the V segment lost 3 bases, leaving 11 bases of the junction unmatched. Here the CDR3 reads CASSLGPSGRATDEQFF. CDR3 DNA sequence: TGTGCCAGCAGCTTGGGTCCTAGCGGGAGGGCAACGGATGAGCAGTTCTTC. The whole variable domain, filled in from reference TRBV7-9 and TRBJ2-1, reads DTGVSQNPRHKITKRGQNVTFRCDPISEHNRLYWYRQTLGQGPEFLTYFQNEAQLEKSRLLSDRFSAERPKGSFSTLEIQRTEQGDSAMYLCASSLGPSGRATDEQFFGPGTRLTVL.

The chain has TRBV18 and TRBJ1-5, with D perhaps TRBD1 (6 bases). The germline CDR1 and CDR2 sequences are KGHSH and LQKENI. CDR3 length: 14 amino acids. V gave up 4 bases and J gave up 3 bases, with 10 bases separating them. CDR3 in DNA: TGTGCCAGCTCACGAGGACAGAACAATCAGCCCCAGCATTTT. Encoded protein: CASSRGQNNQPQHF.

The chain carries TRBV7-9 and TRBJ2-3; no definite D call. This CDR3 region has 11 residues. Trimming removed 4 bases at V and 13 bases at J, with 12 bases between. CDR1 and CDR2 (germline): SEHNR, FQNEAQ (reference sequence). DNA for the CDR3: TGTGCCAGCAGCTCGATGGGTACAGAGTATTTT. It yields the protein CASSSMGTEYF.

In its sample, this clonotype was seen many times. The V gene is TRBV5-5, the J gene TRBJ2-3; D is possibly TRBD2 (5 bases). Germline CDR1 is SGHKS and CDR2 is YYEKEE (reference sequence). This CDR3 is 15 amino acids long. Deletions cut 0 bases from V and 0 bases from J, with 8 bases between. The CDR3 loop is CASSLDRLSTDTQYF. The CDR3 DNA reads TGTGCCAGCAGCTTGGACAGACTAAGCACAGATACGCAGTATTTT.

This clonotype was seen many times. The chain uses TRBV24-1 and TRBJ2-1, with TRBD2 identical over 8 bases. Germline CDR1 is KGHDR and CDR2 is SFDVKD. The CDR3 extends over 15 amino acids. With 6 bases clipped from V and 3 bases from J, the junction kept 6 bases outside the gene matches. CDR3 nucleotide sequence: TGTGCCACCAGTTGGCGGGGGGCCCTCTACAATGAGCAGTTCTTC. Translated: CATSWRGALYNEQFF.

This clonotype was detected ten times or more. This rearrangement joins TRBV6-2 or TRBV6-3 to TRBJ2-2; no clear D gene. Looked up from germline, CDR1 is MNHEY and CDR2 is SVGEGT. V was shortened by 5 bases and J by 2 bases, with 9 bases between the two germline ends. CDR3 size: 14 residues. CDR3 bases: TGTGCCAGCAGTCGTCCGAGTAACACCGGGGAGCTGTTTTTT. Its protein product is CASSRPSNTGELFF.

This clonotype appeared many times. The genes are TRBV7-2 and TRBJ1-2; the D gene is possibly TRBD1 (5 bases). The CDR3 consists of 13 residues. The germline V gene has CDR1 SGHTA and CDR2 FQGNSA. Trimming cost V 3 bases and J 3 bases, with 8 bases left between them. CDR3 sequence: CASSLTDHYGYTF. DNA for the CDR3: TGTGCCAGCAGCTTGACAGACCACTATGGCTACACCTTC.

Many counts were recorded for this clonotype. The chain is built from TRBV4-3 and TRBJ2-1; 11 nucleotides agree with TRBD2. Germline V CDR1 and CDR2: LGHNA, YSLEER. This CDR3 has 17 amino acids. The J segment lost 8 bases and the V segment lost 3 bases, leaving 12 bases of the junction unmatched. This chain's CDR3 is CASSQGYSGGARDEQFF. CDR3 nucleotides: TGCGCCAGCAGCCAGGGGTATAGCGGGGGGGCGAGGGATGAGCAGTTCTTC.

The table lists this clonotype with many counts. The chain uses TRBV10-3 and TRBJ2-6, with D tentatively TRBD1 (5 bases). Trimming removed 2 bases at V and 0 bases at J, with 17 bases between. Germline CDR1 reads ENHRY; CDR2 reads SYGVKD. CDR3 length: 19 residues. CDR3: CAISEPLDRDSSGANVLTF. CDR3 coding DNA: TGTGCCATCAGTGAGCCCCTAGACAGAGACAGCTCTGGGGCCAACGTCCTGACTTTC.

The J gene is TRBJ2-1, the V gene TRBV19; D not certain. Looked up from germline, CDR1 is LNHDA and CDR2 is SQIVND (reference sequence). The V end was cut by 2 bases, the J end by 0 bases, with 8 bases between. The length of the CDR3 is 15 residues. This CDR3 reads CASSITASSYNEQFF. CDR3 nucleotides: TGTGCCAGTAGTATAACGGCCAGCTCCTACAATGAGCAGTTCTTC.

This clonotype showed up many times. J is TRBJ1-5 and V is TRBV9, with a tentative D call TRBD1 (6 bases). CDR1 and CDR2 from the germline V gene are SGDLS and YYNGEE. The CDR3 sequence is 19 residues long. V lost 3 bases and J 2 bases, leaving 24 bases between the germline ends. CDR3 DNA sequence: TGTGCCAGCAGCGCGCTAAGGGGGATACAGGCCCGCGGCAATCAGCCCCAGCATTTT. Translation: CASSALRGIQARGNQPQHF.

This clonotype was counted ten times or more. J is TRBJ1-2 and V is TRBV4-3, with 8 positions matching TRBD1. The germline CDR1 and CDR2 sequences are LGHNA and YSLEER. V shed 2 bases, J shed 2 bases, and the junction held 4 bases outside the gene matches. This CDR3 is built from 15 residues. In DNA, the CDR3 is TGCGCCAGCAGCCAACTCAGGACAGGGAACTATGGCTACACCTTC. It yields the protein CASSQLRTGNYGYTF.

There are many counts of this clonotype. V is TRBV5-1 and J is TRBJ2-2; a weak D match, TRBD2 (6 bases). Germline V gene sequence: CDR1 SGHRS, CDR2 YFSETQ. This CDR3 has 15 residues. The V end lost 0 bases, the J end lost 9 bases, and 15 bases lay between the germline ends. The CDR3 reads CASSLGQFRTRELFF. The CDR3 DNA is TGCGCCAGCAGCTTGGGCCAGTTTCGGACTAGGGAGCTGTTTTTT.

This clonotype has a count of ten or more. The V and J genes are TRBV12-3 or TRBV12-4 and TRBJ2-7, with D possibly being TRBD1 (9 bases). This CDR3 spans 17 amino acids. V lost 0 bases, J lost 5 bases, and 20 bases lay in between. CDR3 region: CASSLARGGTGKDEQYF. As DNA, the CDR3 is TGTGCCAGCAGTTTAGCCCGGGGGGGGACAGGGAAGGACGAGCAGTACTTC.